Shown below are 5 T cell receptor beta chains from a single sample sequenced in a study of cytomegalovirus exposure and HLA in healthy donors. PCR employed 60 Vbeta and 13 Jbeta primers. TCRdb keeps only in-frame clones here, not all; method: immunoSEQ multiplex PCR. The data show 150,000 to 160,000 clones, 60% to 85% seen once. Material for sequencing was PBMCs. These receptors originate from a woman between 40 and 50 years old in good health and CMV-seronegative.

In this sample, this clone turned up a few times. The V and J genes are TRBV5-1 and TRBJ1-4, with 9 bases that match TRBD1. The ends lost 4 bases at V and 7 bases at J; junction bases unmatched: 11. The germline V gene encodes CDR1 SGHRS and CDR2 YFSETQ. The CDR3 covers 16 residues. CDR3 sequence (DNA): TGCGCCAGCAGCCGAGACGTGACAGGGGGAGGTGAAAAACTGTTTTTT. Translation: CASSRDVTGGGEKLFF.

This chain uses TRBV11-3 with TRBJ2-7; 7 positions agree with TRBD1. V shed 3 bases and J 6 bases; nucleotides not matched to a gene: 2. Germline V gene lookup returns CDR1 SGHNT and CDR2 YENEEA. The CDR3 extends over 12 amino acids. CDR3 region: CASSLRTGEQYF. The CDR3 DNA sequence: TGTGCCAGCAGCTTGAGGACAGGCGAGCAGTACTTC.

This chain uses TRBV7-8 with TRBJ2-7; 7 bases agree with TRBD1. The CDR3 runs to 15 residues. V dropped 0 bases and J dropped 3; count of bases not matched to a gene: 5. Germline loops: CDR1 SGHVS, CDR2 FQNEAQ. CDR3 sequence reads: CASSLARQGFYEQYF. Written as DNA, the CDR3 is TGTGCCAGCAGCTTAGCAAGACAGGGATTCTACGAGCAGTACTTC.

The chain links TRBV27 to TRBJ1-1; 8 bases map to TRBD1. There are 14 residues in the CDR3. Germline trimming cut 5 bases from V and 8 bases from J; bases unmatched to any gene: 10. CDR1 and CDR2 from the germline V gene are MNHEY and SMNVEV (reference sequence). The CDR3 bases are TGTGCCAGCAGTCGAACACCCGGGACAGGAGAAGCTTTCTTT. Its protein product is CASSRTPGTGEAFF.

This clone was seen once. The chain employs TRBV25-1 and TRBJ2-5; D unresolved. Deletions cut 1 base from V and 2 bases from J, with 8 bases between. CDR1 and CDR2 (germline): MGHDK, SYGVNS. This CDR3 is 14 amino acids long. Here the CDR3 DNA reads TGTGCCAGCAGTGAATGGAGTGGGCAAGAGACCCAGTACTTC. Translation gives CASSEWSGQETQYF.